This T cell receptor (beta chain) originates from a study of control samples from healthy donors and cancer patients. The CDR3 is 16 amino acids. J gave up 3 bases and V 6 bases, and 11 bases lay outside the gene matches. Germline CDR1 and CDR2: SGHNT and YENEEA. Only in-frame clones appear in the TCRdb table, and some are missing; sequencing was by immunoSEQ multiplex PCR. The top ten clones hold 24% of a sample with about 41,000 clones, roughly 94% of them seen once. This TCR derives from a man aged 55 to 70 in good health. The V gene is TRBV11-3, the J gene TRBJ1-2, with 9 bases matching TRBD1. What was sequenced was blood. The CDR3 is CASSSPPGQGDYGYTF. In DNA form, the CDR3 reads TGTGCCAGCAGTTCACCACCGGGACAGGGTGACTATGGCTACACCTTC. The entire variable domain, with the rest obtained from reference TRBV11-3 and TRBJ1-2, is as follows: EAGVVQSPRYKIIEKKQPVAFWCNPISGHNTLYWYLQNLGQGPELLIRYENEEAVDDSQLPKDRFSAERLKGVDSTLKIQPAELGDSAVYLCASSSPPGQGDYGYTFGSGTRLTVV.